This T cell receptor (beta chain) emerged from a study of beta chain features in type 1 diabetes. Study outcomes and limitations: More deletions and fewer insertions at VDJ junctions were seen in type 1 diabetes patients. PCR, the amplification step, might favor shorter templates, equally in patients and controls.

There are a few counts of this clone. Antigen: not known. CD45RO/CCR7/CD25/CD127/CD95/CD27 separated CD4+ naive, central memory, regulatory and stem cell-like memory cells by sorting. Investigators reverse transcribed all isolated RNA, so they sequenced expressed TCRB transcripts. An average roughly 3.6 million reads came from naive, central memory and regulatory T cell samples. Here immunoSEQ multiplex PCR was the method, and the copy in TCRdb shows in-frame clones only, minus some. This sample has 450,000 to 600,000 clones, with around 30% found just once. Germline CDR1 and CDR2: SQVTM and ANQGSEA. The CDR3 consists of 13 residues. V was clipped by 6 bases and J by 3 bases, with 15 bases between them.

This sequence originates from a man between 18 and 35 years old in good health. Sequencing used naive CD4+ T cells from blood. This chain connects TRBV29-1 to TRBJ2-7; D ambiguous. This CDR3 is CSVLKEEYYEQYF. CDR3 DNA: TGCAGCGTCCTCAAAGAGGAATACTACGAGCAGTACTTC.